These 28 T cell receptor beta chains were all obtained from the same sample, sequenced in a study of early T cells in non-severe SARS-CoV-2 infection. Each CDR3 protein gets one entry after TCRdb re-called the 5' RACE reads with MiXCR. The table includes tens of thousands of distinct CDR3 sequences, around 8.9% detected once. The sequenced sample consisted of whole blood. The receptors stem from an adult who was a healthcare worker with PCR-confirmed SARS-CoV-2 infection or an uninfected control (not recorded which).

This clonotype was observed many times. V gene TRBV6-6 combines with J gene TRBJ1-4; D remains unclear. Germline CDR1 and CDR2: MNHNY and SVGAGI (reference sequence). This CDR3 is built from 15 residues. Trimming stripped 6 bases from V and 6 bases from J, with 17 bases between. The CDR3 nucleotides are TGTGCCAGCAGAAACGTACGGGAGGGAGATGAAAAACTGTTTTTT. Protein: CASRNVREGDEKLFF.

This clonotype was seen many times. J is TRBJ2-1 and V is TRBV7-2; D possibly matches TRBD1 or TRBD2 (5 bases each). This CDR3 has 16 residues. V lost 5 bases and J lost 6, with 20 bases in between. Per germline, CDR1 SGHTA and CDR2 FQGNSA. CDR3 DNA: TGTGCCAGCAGCCAACCCTGGGGGAGTTCAAGCAATGAGCAGTTCTTC. Translated: CASSQPWGSSSNEQFF.

This clonotype was seen only a few times. J is TRBJ2-1 and V is TRBV11-2, with TRBD2 matching 12 bases. V trimming: 3 bases; J trimming: 8 bases; junction bases outside the gene matches: 5. The CDR3 sequence is 15 residues long. Per germline, CDR1 SGHAT and CDR2 FQNNGV. CDR3 nucleotides: TGTGCCAGCAGCTTCCTAGCGGGAGGGCCCGATGAGCAGTTCTTC. Translating gives CASSFLAGGPDEQFF. Filled out from reference TRBV11-2 and TRBJ2-1, the complete variable domain reads EAGVAQSPRYKIIEKRQSVAFWCNPISGHATLYWYQQILGQGPKLLIQFQNNGVVDDSQLPKDRFSAERLKGVDSTLKIQPAKLEDSAVYLCASSFLAGGPDEQFFGPGTRLTVL.

V is TRBV7-2 and J is TRBJ2-7; maybe TRBD2 (7 bases). This CDR3 has 17 amino acids. Germline-derived CDR1 and CDR2 are SGHTA and FQGNSA. The germline V and J ends were trimmed by 1 base and 0 bases, with 16 bases remaining between them. The CDR3 DNA reads TGTGCCAGCAGCTTAGTACCGGGGGGCTGGAGCTCCTACGAGCAGTACTTC. This sequence encodes CASSLVPGGWSSYEQYF.

There are many counts of this clonotype. At one boundary the junction diverges from the germline segment, which might be a read error. This chain connects TRBV7-2 to TRBJ2-7; perhaps TRBD2 as D (6 bases). The V gene's germline CDR1 is SGHTA and CDR2 FQGNSA. The CDR3 totals 13 residues. The CDR3 protein is CASSLGGALGGDF. The CDR3 DNA sequence: TGTGCCAGCAGCTTAGGGGGAGCGCTGGGCGGGGACTTC.

The chain recombines TRBV7-2 with TRBJ2-1, with 11 bases that match TRBD2. Germline V gene data show CDR1 as SGHTA and CDR2 as FQGNSA. This CDR3 contains 15 residues. The V segment lost 0 bases and the J segment 9 bases; nucleotides outside the gene matches: 4. The CDR3 spells CASSLASGREREQFF. The CDR3 DNA follows: TGTGCCAGCAGCTTAGCTAGCGGGAGGGAGCGTGAGCAGTTCTTC.

This chain links TRBV28 with TRBJ1-1, with TRBD1 matching over 7 bases. After removal of 8 bases from V and 4 bases from J, the junction contained 7 bases not matched to a gene. In germline, CDR1 is MDHEN, CDR2 SYDVKM. The CDR3 is made up of 13 amino acids. CDR3 residues: CASWTGMSTEAFF. CDR3 DNA sequence: TGTGCCAGCTGGACAGGTATGAGCACTGAAGCTTTCTTT.

The sample holds many counts of this clonotype. CDR3 in amino acids: CASTFAGTPGEQYF. CDR3 DNA sequence: TGTGCCAGCACTTTTGCCGGGACGCCGGGCGAGCAGTACTTC. V usage is TRBV12-3 or TRBV12-4 and J usage is TRBJ2-7; D possibly matches TRBD1 or TRBD2 (5 bases each). This CDR3 has 14 residues. The ends were cut back, 7 bases at V and 6 bases at J, with 19 bases in the middle.

This clonotype came up a few times. The gene calls are TRBV10-3 and TRBJ2-2; D uncertain. Germline values: CDR1 ENHRY, CDR2 SYGVKD. The CDR3 contains 13 residues. Trimming took off 6 bases at V and 2 bases at J, with 7 bases between the two ends. CDR3 in DNA: TGTGCCATCAGGGACGGCAACACCGGGGAGCTGTTTTTT. It codes for CAIRDGNTGELFF.

This clonotype was seen repeatedly, ten times or more. The V and J genes are TRBV3-1 and TRBJ2-7; D gene unclear. V lost 0 bases and J lost 6, with 9 bases in between. There are 13 residues in the CDR3. CDR1 LGHDT and CDR2 YNNKEL come from the germline V gene (reference sequence). The DNA of the CDR3 is TGTGCCAGCAGCCAAGATTTAGGACGCGAGCAGTACTTC. It codes for CASSQDLGREQYF.

This clonotype showed up many times. V and J are TRBV6-6 and TRBJ1-1; D is possibly TRBD1 (6 bases). V was trimmed by 2 bases and J by 0 bases, leaving 10 bases between them. This CDR3 has 15 amino acids. In germline, CDR1 is MNHNY, CDR2 SVGAGI (reference sequence). The CDR3 is CASSYPDRLNTEAFF. The CDR3 DNA follows: TGTGCCAGCAGTTACCCGGACAGATTGAACACTGAAGCTTTCTTT.

This clonotype was counted only a few times. The chain uses TRBV14 and TRBJ2-7; possibly TRBD2 for D (6 bases). The CDR3 has 16 amino acids. V gave up 3 bases and J gave up 3 bases, with 18 bases separating them. Germline-derived CDR1 and CDR2 are SGHDN and FVKESK. Here the CDR3 DNA reads TGTGCCAGCAGCCAGAGGAGGGTCCAGGCGAACTACGAGCAGTACTTC. This translates into CASSQRRVQANYEQYF.

This clonotype was detected only a few times. The rearrangement uses TRBV5-1 and TRBJ1-3; no firm D call. The CDR3 has 17 amino acids. Trimming shortened V by 2 bases and J by 0 bases, and 15 bases separated the two germline ends. The germline CDR1 and CDR2 sequences are SGHRS and YFSETQ. Written as DNA, the CDR3 is TGCGCCAGCAGCTTCCCAGAGGACTTGAGCTCTGGAAACACCATATATTTT. Translating it yields CASSFPEDLSSGNTIYF. Complete variable domain (other parts from reference TRBV5-1 and TRBJ1-3): KAGVTQTPRYLIKTRGQQVTLSCSPISGHRSVSWYQQTPGQGLQFLFEYFSETQRNKGNFPGRFSGRQFSNSRSEMNVSTLELGDSALYLCASSFPEDLSSGNTIYFGEGSWLTVV.

This clonotype was counted a few times. The chain recombines TRBV29-1 with TRBJ1-2; D might be TRBD1 (6 bases). Germline lookup yields CDR1 SQVTM and CDR2 ANQGSEA. The V gene lost 4 bases and the J gene lost 5 bases, with 17 bases spanning the gap. The CDR3 is made up of 14 amino acids. CDR3 region: CSVGGDTYTYGYTF. CDR3 coding DNA: TGCAGCGTTGGCGGGGACACCTATACGTATGGCTACACCTTC.

The chain couples TRBV4-3 to TRBJ2-3, with D perhaps matching TRBD1 (6 bases). Germline CDR1 reads LGHNA; CDR2 reads YSLEER. The CDR3 is made up of 18 amino acids. V lost 2 bases and J lost 0, with 18 bases in between. The DNA of the CDR3 is TGCGCCAGCAGCCAACGAAACTGGGACACTTCTAGCACAGATACGCAGTATTTT. Encoded protein: CASSQRNWDTSSTDTQYF.

Many counts were recorded for this clonotype. This sequence joins TRBV28 and TRBJ2-5; D uncertain. The CDR3 loop spans 14 amino acids. Trimming pared 5 bases from V and 2 bases from J, leaving 12 bases between. The germline V gene encodes CDR1 MDHEN and CDR2 SYDVKM. CDR3 region: CASSPPSIQETQYF. The CDR3 DNA is TGTGCCAGCAGTCCCCCCTCGATACAAGAGACCCAGTACTTC.

This clonotype was seen many times. The rearrangement uses TRBV29-1 and TRBJ2-1, with no clear D. This CDR3 spans 12 amino acids. Germline assignment: CDR1 SQVTM and CDR2 ANQGSEA. Trimming cost V 7 bases and J 2 bases, with 9 bases left between them. This chain's CDR3 is CSGWTPYNEQFF. The CDR3 DNA reads TGCAGCGGTTGGACGCCCTACAATGAGCAGTTCTTC.

Ten or more counts support this clonotype. The chain combines TRBV11-2 with TRBJ2-7, with a tentative D call TRBD1 (7 bases). The CDR3 runs to 13 residues. Trimming took 0 bases from V and 13 from J, leaving 16 bases between them. Germline values: CDR1 SGHAT, CDR2 FQNNGV. CDR3 protein: CASSLESRGTVYF. CDR3 coding DNA: TGTGCCAGCAGCTTAGAGAGTCGCGGGACAGTATACTTC.

This clonotype was counted a few times. The V call is TRBV27, the J call TRBJ2-5, with TRBD1 as a possible D gene (6 bases). The CDR3 covers 14 residues. In germline, CDR1 is MNHEY, CDR2 SMNVEV (reference sequence). V dropped 7 bases and J dropped 5 bases, with 17 bases sitting between them. This chain's CDR3 is CASTSMGASETQYF. For the CDR3, the DNA is TGTGCCAGCACTTCCATGGGGGCGTCGGAGACCCAGTACTTC.

This clonotype was detected many times. One end of the junction does not line up with germline, which may come from a read error. CDR3 sequence: CSVEGGILNQPQQF. CDR3 DNA sequence: TGCAGCGTTGAAGGCGGAATTCTCAATCAGCCCCAGCAATTT. J is TRBJ1-5 and V is TRBV29-1; no firm D call. Germline V gene lookup returns CDR1 SQVTM and CDR2 ANQGSEA. This CDR3 comprises 14 residues.

This clonotype was seen only a few times. The chain employs TRBV3-1 and TRBJ2-7; the D is unclear. This CDR3 has 11 amino acids. V dropped 2 bases and J dropped 7 bases, with 6 bases sitting between them. The germline V gene has CDR1 LGHDT and CDR2 YNNKEL (reference sequence). This chain's CDR3 is CASSQTWEQYF. Here the CDR3 DNA reads TGTGCCAGCAGCCAAACCTGGGAGCAGTACTTC.

The J gene is TRBJ1-1, the V gene TRBV3-1; no firm D call. This CDR3 region has 12 residues. Germline CDR1 LGHDT, CDR2 YNNKEL (reference sequence). V lost 1 base to trimming and J lost 7 bases, with 7 bases between them. CDR3 sequence (DNA): TGTGCCAGCAGCCAAGGGCGGGATGAAGCTTTCTTT. Its protein product is CASSQGRDEAFF.

At least ten counts were recorded for this clonotype. V and J are TRBV19 and TRBJ2-5, with TRBD1 matching over 8 bases. The CDR3 consists of 13 residues. Looked up from germline, CDR1 is LNHDA and CDR2 is SQIVND (reference sequence). Trimming took 4 bases from V and 4 from J; bases not matched to a gene: 2. DNA for the CDR3: TGTGCCAGTAGTAGGACAGGGATAGAGACCCAGTACTTC. It yields the protein CASSRTGIETQYF.

Details on this clonotype: One junction end does not reproduce the germline sequence, and a read error may be involved. This chain uses TRBV7-2 with TRBJ2-3, with TRBD2 identical over 11 bases. The germline V gene encodes CDR1 SGHTA and CDR2 FQGNSA. CDR3 size: 13 residues. The CDR3 DNA reads as TGTGCCAGCAGCCTAGCGGGAGGCGATACGCAGTATTTT. As protein: CASSLAGGDTQYF.

V is TRBV14 and J is TRBJ2-3; maybe TRBD2 (6 bases). Germline V lookup: CDR1 SGHDN, CDR2 FVKESK. Deletions cut 2 bases from V and 1 base from J, with 10 bases between. The CDR3 covers 15 residues. The CDR3 DNA reads as TGTGCCAGCAGCCAATCGATAGCGGGCACAGATACGCAGTATTTT. It codes for CASSQSIAGTDTQYF.

This clonotype was observed a few times. The chain has TRBV5-1 and TRBJ2-3, with 7 bases identical to TRBD2. The CDR3 covers 15 residues. Per germline, CDR1 SGHRS and CDR2 YFSETQ. The V gene end was trimmed by 6 bases and the J gene end by 0 bases; junction bases not matched to a gene: 7. Here the CDR3 DNA reads TGCGCCAGCACCCCCCTAGCGGCTAGCACAGATACGCAGTATTTT. Translated, it gives CASTPLAASTDTQYF.

This clonotype was seen a handful of times. This rearrangement joins TRBV28 to TRBJ1-5; TRBD1 aligns across 9 bases. The V gene end was trimmed by 8 bases and the J gene end by 3 bases; junction bases not matched to a gene: 2. The V gene's germline CDR1 is MDHEN and CDR2 SYDVKM. This CDR3 spans 13 amino acids. DNA of the CDR3: TGTGCCAGCCGGACAGGGGACAATCAGCCCCAGCATTTT. It encodes CASRTGDNQPQHF. The complete variable domain, with remaining parts taken from reference TRBV28 and TRBJ1-5, reads DVKVTQSSRYLVKRTGEKVFLECVQDMDHENMFWYRQDPGLGLRLIYFSYDVKMKEKGDIPEGYSVSREKKERFSLILESASTNQTSMYLCASRTGDNQPQHFGDGTRLSIL.

This clonotype was picked up a small number of times. J is TRBJ2-3 and V is TRBV7-9, with D perhaps TRBD1 (6 bases). The germline V gene has CDR1 SEHNR and CDR2 FQNEAQ (reference sequence). Trimming pared 5 bases from V and 2 bases from J, leaving 14 bases between. This CDR3 is 15 amino acids long. The CDR3 DNA is TGTGCCAGCAGCCCCCCGGACAGATACACAGATACGCAGTATTTT. The encoded protein is CASSPPDRYTDTQYF.